This entry is about one T cell receptor beta chain. What it binds is unknown. This CDR3 fails to terminate in the conserved phenylalanine or tryptophan, so it likely reflects a read error. The J segment lost 4 bases and the V segment lost 5 bases, leaving 8 bases of the junction unmatched. The CDR3 contains 16 residues. Germline V gene lookup returns CDR1 SGHTA and CDR2 FQGTGA. The sample belongs to a study of CD8 T cells in ankylosing spondylitis. Making use of molecular barcodes, quantitative 5'-RACE generated TCR beta libraries. TCRdb called the 5' RACE reads again in MiXCR, with one record for every CDR3 protein. The sample records approximately 150,000 distinct CDR3 sequences, under 20% being singletons. Study-level points and caveats: Several of the motif variants were reported before in synovial fluid and blood from reactive arthritis. Blood of patients with ankylosing spondylitis appeared to be characterized by a TCR beta motif of about 8 highly homologous variants. As for the disease-linked clones, they showed a CD8+ phenotype and occurred at relatively low frequencies in peripheral blood. In ankylosing spondylitis patients, matched synovial fluid reportedly showed significant enrichment of disease-linked clones.

The sequencing sample was made of blood, either unsorted or a sorted T cell fraction (not recorded which). The rearrangement uses TRBV7-3 and TRBJ2-2, with TRBD2 matching over 9 bases. The clonotype originates from a male donor with ankylosing spondylitis. The CDR3 DNA sequence: TGTGCCAGCAGCCCCCCGGGTAGCGGGGGCACCGGGGAGCTGTTTTGT. It specifies CASSPPGSGGTGELFC.